The source of this T cell receptor beta chain is a study of blood T cell repertoires in COVID-19. Overall study: PBMCs, B-cell-depleted T cells, or T cells provided the cDNA or gDNA that made up the material.

Individuals aged roughly 18 to 95 years were recruited from fewer than 30 US areas. Clones were read by immunoSEQ multiplex PCR, and TCRdb kept only the in-frame ones, dropping some. Of 170,000 or so clones detected, roughly nine tenths appear once; the ten largest clones hold 7% to 8%. This CDR3 spans 15 amino acids. V gave up 2 bases and J gave up 8 bases; unmatched junction bases: 3. Germline values: CDR1 SGHTA, CDR2 FQGNSA. This receptor was identified in a woman in her fifties or sixties who had recovered from COVID-19. Sequencing was done on a sample of PBMCs or T cells enriched from blood (not recorded which). The chain uses TRBV7-2 and TRBJ1-6; 10 positions match TRBD1. CDR3 in DNA: TGTGCCAGCAGCTTAAGGGACAGGGGTTATTCACCCCTCCACTTT. Translation gives CASSLRDRGYSPLHF.